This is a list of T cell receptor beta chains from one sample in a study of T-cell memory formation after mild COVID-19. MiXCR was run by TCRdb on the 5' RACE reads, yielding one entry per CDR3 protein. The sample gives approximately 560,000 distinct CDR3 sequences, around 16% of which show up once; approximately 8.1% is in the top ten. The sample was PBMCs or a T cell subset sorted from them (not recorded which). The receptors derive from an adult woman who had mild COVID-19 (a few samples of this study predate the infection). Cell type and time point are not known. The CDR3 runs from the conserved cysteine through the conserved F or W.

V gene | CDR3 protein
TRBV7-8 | CASSLRSGGGTEAFF
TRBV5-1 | CASSLAAIQGETQYF
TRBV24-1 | CATSDSGPSNTEAFF
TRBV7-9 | CASITSTGNTEAFF
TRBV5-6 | CASSFIYLGTQYF
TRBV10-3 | CAIGQGIPRNTEAFF
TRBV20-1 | CSARVDRDYEQYF
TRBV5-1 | CASSLVTSGGAGYEQYF
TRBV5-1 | CASSLDGTGTGGYTF
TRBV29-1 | CSVEQGPNYGYTF
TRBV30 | CAWSVRGQTLFF
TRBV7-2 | CASSLAGGRNEQFF
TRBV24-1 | CATSELTDSQETQYF
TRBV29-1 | CSVTRSNTEAFF
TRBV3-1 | CASSPRTSGVGEQYF
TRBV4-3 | CASSQDQIGTDTQYF
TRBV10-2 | CASTMEGYEQYF
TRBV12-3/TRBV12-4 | CASNPDREYEQYF
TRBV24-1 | CATSRQGAHGYTF
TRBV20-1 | CSASILNTEAFF
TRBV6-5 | CASRLAASTDTQYF